This T cell receptor (beta chain) is from a study of early T cells in non-severe SARS-CoV-2 infection. In this sample, this clonotype turned up a few times. The library protocol tagged individual cDNA molecules with unique molecular identifiers. TCRdb re-called the 5' RACE reads with MiXCR, one entry per CDR3 protein. The sample lists 61,000 or so distinct CDR3 sequences; 12% were seen once. V was clipped by 3 bases and J by 0 bases, with 15 bases between them. This CDR3 region has 17 residues. CDR1 is KGHSH and CDR2 is LQKENI in the germline V gene. The source material was whole blood, sampled at baseline. This chain links TRBV18 with TRBJ2-1, with a possible D match to TRBD2 (7 bases). The sequence came from an adult who was a healthcare worker with PCR-confirmed SARS-CoV-2 infection or an uninfected control (not recorded which). The donor label of this sample is uncertain. This chain's CDR3 is CASSPMRGPSSYNEQFF. The CDR3 coding sequence is TGTGCCAGCTCACCTATGCGGGGGCCCAGCTCCTACAATGAGCAGTTCTTC.